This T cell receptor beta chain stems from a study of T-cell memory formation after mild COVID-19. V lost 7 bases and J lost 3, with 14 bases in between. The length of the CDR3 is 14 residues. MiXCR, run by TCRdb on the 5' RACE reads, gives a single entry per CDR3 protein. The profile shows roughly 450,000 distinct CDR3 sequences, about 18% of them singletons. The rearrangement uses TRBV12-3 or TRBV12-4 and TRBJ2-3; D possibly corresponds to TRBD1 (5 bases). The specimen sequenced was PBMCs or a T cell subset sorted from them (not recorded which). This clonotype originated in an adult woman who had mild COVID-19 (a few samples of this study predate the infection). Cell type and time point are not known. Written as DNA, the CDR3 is TGTGCCAGCACCTCAGGGTTGGGGACAGATACGCAGTATTTT. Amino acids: CASTSGLGTDTQYF.